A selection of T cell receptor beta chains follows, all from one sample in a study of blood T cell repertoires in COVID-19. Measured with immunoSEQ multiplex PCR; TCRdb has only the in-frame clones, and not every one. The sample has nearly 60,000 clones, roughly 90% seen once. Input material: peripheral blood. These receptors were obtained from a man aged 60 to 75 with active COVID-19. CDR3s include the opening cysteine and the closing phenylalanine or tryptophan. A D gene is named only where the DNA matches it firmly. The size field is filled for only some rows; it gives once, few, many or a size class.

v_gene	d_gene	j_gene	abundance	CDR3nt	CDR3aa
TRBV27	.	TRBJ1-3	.	TGTGCCAGCAGTTTAGGGTCAGGGTCTGGAAACACCATATATTTT	CASSLGSGSGNTIYF
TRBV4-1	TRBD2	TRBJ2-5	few	TGCGCCAGCAGCCTTAGCACCCTGGGGACTAGCGGGGGGTATCAGGAGACCCAGTACTTC	CASSLSTLGTSGGYQETQYF
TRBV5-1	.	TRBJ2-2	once	TGCGCCAGCAGAACGGGACTTCACGCGAACACCGGGGAGCTGTTTTTT	CASRTGLHANTGELFF
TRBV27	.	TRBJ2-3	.	TGTGCCAGCATGCGGGCTACGAGCACAGATACGCAGTATTTT	CASMRATSTDTQYF
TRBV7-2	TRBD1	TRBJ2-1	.	TGTGCCAGCAAGAAAGGCCGGGACAGCTACAATGAGCAGTTCTTC	CASKKGRDSYNEQFF
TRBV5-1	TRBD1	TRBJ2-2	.	TGCGCCAGCAGCTTCGGGGGACAGGAGGAGCTGTTTTTT	CASSFGGQEELFF
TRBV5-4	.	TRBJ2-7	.	TGTGCCAGCAGCCTAGCTACGGACAGCCTGGGGACGGGGGAGCAGTACTTC	CASSLATDSLGTGEQYF
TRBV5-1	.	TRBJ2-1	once	TGCGCCAGCAGCCACTCTCGGCTGGGCGATGAGCAGTTCTTC	CASSHSRLGDEQFF
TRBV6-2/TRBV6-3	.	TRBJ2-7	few	TGTGCCAGCAGTTACCCCAGCCTTGGGCCGTACGAGCAGTACTTC	CASSYPSLGPYEQYF
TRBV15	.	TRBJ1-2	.	TGTGCCACCAGCAGAGCGGGTGACGGCTACACCTTC	CATSRAGDGYTF
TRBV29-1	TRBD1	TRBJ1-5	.	TGCAGCGTGGGGGGACAGGGGGTTCAGCCCCAGCATTTT	CSVGGQGVQPQHF
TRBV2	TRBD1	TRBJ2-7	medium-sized	TGTGCCAGCAGTGCACAGGGGTACGAGCAGTACTTC	CASSAQGYEQYF
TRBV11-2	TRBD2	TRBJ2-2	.	TGTGCCAGCAGCCCCAGGACTAGCGCTATCTTCACCGGGGAGCTGTTTTTT	CASSPRTSAIFTGELFF